This TCR beta chain was sequenced for a study of molecular identifiers for immune sequencing clone quantification. At the level of the study: Replicates partitioned RNA from about 20,000 or 100,000 naive CD8 cells into five parts, sequencing four. Findings and limits, study-wide: For highly expanded clones, sizes could be underestimated when identical TCR molecules share a barcode.

Sorted naive CD8 T cells were those defined as CD8+CD4-CCR7+CD45RA+. There are 15 residues in the CDR3. The V segment lost 6 bases and the J segment 4 bases; nucleotides outside the gene matches: 8. CDR1 MNHNS and CDR2 SASEGT come from the germline V gene. Previously published methods and listed TCR primers were used for the bulk TCR libraries. TCRdb fed the PCR reads into MiXCR, producing one record per CDR3 protein. The table lists approximately 630,000 distinct CDR3 sequences, 25% of them singletons, with 0.78% in the top ten. The sample holds a few counts of this clonotype. Its cognate antigen is unknown.

This receptor was taken from a human donor in good health. Some libraries in this study had Jurkat cell RNA spiked in. The chain joins TRBV6-1 to TRBJ1-5, with TRBD1 identical over 8 bases. Sequenced input: naive CD8+ T cells from blood, with Jurkat cell RNA spiked in. The sample's subset: FACS-sorted CD8+CD4-CCR7+CD45RA+ naive T cells. CDR3: CASRTGQALNQPQHF. In DNA, the CDR3 is TGTGCCAGCAGAACGGGACAGGCGTTGAATCAGCCCCAGCATTTT.